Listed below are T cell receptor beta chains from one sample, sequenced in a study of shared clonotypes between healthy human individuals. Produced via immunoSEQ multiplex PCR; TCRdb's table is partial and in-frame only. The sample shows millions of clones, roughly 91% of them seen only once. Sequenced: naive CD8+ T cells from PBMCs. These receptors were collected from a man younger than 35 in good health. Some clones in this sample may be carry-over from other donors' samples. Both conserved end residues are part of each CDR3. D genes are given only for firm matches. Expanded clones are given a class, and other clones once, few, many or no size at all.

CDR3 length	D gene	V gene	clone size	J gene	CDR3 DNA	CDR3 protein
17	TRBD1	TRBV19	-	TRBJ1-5	TGTGCCAGTAGTGCCGGGGTCGGGACAGCTGGCAATCAGCCCCAGCATTTT	CASSAGVGTAGNQPQHF
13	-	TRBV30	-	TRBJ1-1	TGTGCCTGGAGTCTCGGGGGGCCGGGTGAAGCTTTCTTT	CAWSLGGPGEAFF
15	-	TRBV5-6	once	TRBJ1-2	TGTGCCAGCAGCTTGAGCGTTAACCTCTTCTATGGCTACACCTTC	CASSLSVNLFYGYTF
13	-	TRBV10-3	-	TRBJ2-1	TGTGCCATCCGGGACATACTAAACAATGAGCAGTTCTTC	CAIRDILNNEQFF
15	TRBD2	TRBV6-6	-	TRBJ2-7	TGTGCCAGCAGTCATCTAGCGGGAGTCCCGAGTGAGCAGTACTTC	CASSHLAGVPSEQYF
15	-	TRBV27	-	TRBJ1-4	TGTGCCAGCACCTCAGGCCCTGCAACTAATGAAAAACTGTTTTTT	CASTSGPATNEKLFF
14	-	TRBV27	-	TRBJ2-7	TGTGCCAGCAGTGGTCCAGGGCCCTACTACGAGCAGTACTTC	CASSGPGPYYEQYF
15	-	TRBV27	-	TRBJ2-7	TGTGCCAGCAGTTTCTTGTCAGGGGCGGTCTACGAGCAGTACTTC	CASSFLSGAVYEQYF
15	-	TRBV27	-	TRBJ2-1	TGTGCCAGCAGCCTAAGGACAGCAAGTTACAATGAGCAGTTCTTC	CASSLRTASYNEQFF
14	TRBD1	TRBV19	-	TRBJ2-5	TGTGCCAGTAGTATAGGGACAGGGCGAGAGACCCAGTACTTC	CASSIGTGRETQYF
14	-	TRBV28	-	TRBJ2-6	TGTGCCAGCAGCAGGACAGTTGGGGCCAACGTCCTGACTTTC	CASSRTVGANVLTF
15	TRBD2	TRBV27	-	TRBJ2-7	TGTGCCAGCAGGACTAGCGGTGTCCGCTCCTACGAGCAGTACTTC	CASRTSGVRSYEQYF
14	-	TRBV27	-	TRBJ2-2	TGTGCCAGCAGTTTATACGGGAGTGGAGGGGAGCTGTTTTTT	CASSLYGSGGELFF
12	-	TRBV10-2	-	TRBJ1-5	TGCGCCAGCAGTGACTCGAGTCAGCCCCAGCATTTT	CASSDSSQPQHF
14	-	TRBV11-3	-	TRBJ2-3	TGTGCCAGCAGCTTACGGGACGGCACAGATACGCAGTATTTT	CASSLRDGTDTQYF
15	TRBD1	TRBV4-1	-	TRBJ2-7	TGCGCCAGCAGCCTGCGGACAGGGGGCCAAAACGAGCAGTACTTC	CASSLRTGGQNEQYF
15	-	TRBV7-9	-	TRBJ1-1	TGTGCCAGCAGCTTAGTTTTTGGGGACGAGTCTGAAGCTTTCTTT	CASSLVFGDESEAFF
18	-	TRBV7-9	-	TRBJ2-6	TGTGCCAGCAGCTTCAGACAGGGTAAAAGAGCGGGTGGCAGCGTCCTGACTTTC	CASSFRQGKRAGGSVLTF
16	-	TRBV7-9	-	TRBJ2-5	TGTGCCAGCAGCTTAGGGACGGGCGGTTCCGGGGAGACCCAGTACTTC	CASSLGTGGSGETQYF
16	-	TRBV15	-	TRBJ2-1	TGTGCCACCAGCAGAGACGACAGGAAACCCTCCGATGAGCAGTTCTTC	CATSRDDRKPSDEQFF
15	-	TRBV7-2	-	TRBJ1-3	TGTGCCAGCAGCCCGGGGACATCTACTGGAAACACCATATATTTT	CASSPGTSTGNTIYF
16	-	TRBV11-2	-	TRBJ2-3	TGTGCCAGCAGCTCAAGGGGGCGGGAAAGGGCAGATACGCAGTATTTT	CASSSRGRERADTQYF
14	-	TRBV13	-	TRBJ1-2	TGTGCCAGCAGCCAACAAGGGGAGGACTATGGCTACACCTTC	CASSQQGEDYGYTF
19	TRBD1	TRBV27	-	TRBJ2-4	TGTGCCAGCACCACTAAAGAGACAGGGGGTTTATCGGCCAAAAACATTCAGTACTTC	CASTTKETGGLSAKNIQYF
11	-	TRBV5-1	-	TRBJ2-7	TGCGCCAGCAGCCCCGGCTACGAGCAGTACTTC	CASSPGYEQYF
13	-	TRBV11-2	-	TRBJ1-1	TGTGCCAGCAGCTTAGCTTTGTACCCTGAAGCTTTCTTT	CASSLALYPEAFF
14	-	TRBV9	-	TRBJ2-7	TGTGCCAGCAGCGGTGGACATCGGGGCTACGAGCAGTACTTC	CASSGGHRGYEQYF